A single sample is the source of the 11 T cell receptor beta chains below, sequenced in a study of OX40 agonist ivuxolimab in advanced cancers. TCRdb's copy holds only in-frame clones and misses some; the assay was immunoSEQ multiplex PCR. The sample consists of 39,000 or so clones, 70% to 90% of them appearing once. This specimen was CD4+ or CD8+ T cells sorted from blood, taken in a trial of the OX40 agonist ivuxolimab. These receptors were obtained from an adult with an advanced solid tumor such as melanoma, head and neck, liver or kidney cancer.

The chain uses TRBV4-2 and TRBJ2-1, with 12 bases matching TRBD2. The J segment lost 5 bases and the V segment lost 1 base, leaving 6 bases of the junction unmatched. The CDR3 extends over 17 amino acids. Germline V gives CDR1 LGHNA, CDR2 YNFKEQ. In DNA, the CDR3 is TGTGCCAGCAGCCAAGTGCTAGCGGGGGGGCGGGACAATGAGCAGTTCTTC. Its protein product is CASSQVLAGGRDNEQFF.

This chain uses TRBV7-9 with TRBJ1-2; D unresolved. V was clipped by 4 bases and J by 5 bases, with 11 bases between them. Germline values: CDR1 SEHNR, CDR2 FQNEAQ (reference sequence). The length of the CDR3 is 13 residues. CDR3 in amino acids: CASSSFTEYGYTF. CDR3 bases: TGTGCCAGCAGCTCTTTCACAGAGTATGGCTACACCTTC.

Points on this clone: Other DNA sequences from this sample encode an identical CDR3 as well. The V gene is TRBV7-3, the J gene TRBJ1-1; D not resolved. The V and J ends lost 5 bases and 0 bases respectively, with 7 bases between them. The germline V gene has CDR1 SGHTA and CDR2 FQGTGA. The CDR3 length is 13 residues. Here the CDR3 reads CASSLRMNTEAFF. The DNA of the CDR3 is TGTGCCAGCAGCCTAAGGATGAACACTGAAGCTTTCTTT.

V gene TRBV19 combines with J gene TRBJ2-4; no firm D call. Trimming took off 5 bases at V and 0 bases at J, with 20 bases between the two ends. This CDR3 has 18 residues. Looked up from germline, CDR1 is LNHDA and CDR2 is SQIVND (reference sequence). The CDR3 protein is CASSSRVRGLLAKNIQYF. The CDR3 bases are TGTGCCAGTAGTTCACGGGTTCGAGGCCTTTTAGCCAAAAACATTCAGTACTTC.

The rearrangement uses TRBV7-9 and TRBJ2-3; D gene ambiguous. Germline CDR1 reads SEHNR; CDR2 reads FQNEAQ (reference sequence). The CDR3 sequence is 12 residues long. The V end lost 5 bases, the J end lost 0 bases, and 3 bases lay between the germline ends. The CDR3 DNA follows: TGTGCCAGCAGCGCAAGCACAGATACGCAGTATTTT. Translated, it gives CASSASTDTQYF.

The chain carries TRBV6-5 and TRBJ1-2, with 10 bases fitting TRBD1. Germline V gene lookup returns CDR1 MNHEY and CDR2 SVGAGI. The CDR3 loop spans 14 amino acids. The J segment lost 4 bases and the V segment lost 6 bases, leaving 5 bases of the junction unmatched. The CDR3 sequence is CASRIGQGVYGYTF. DNA for the CDR3: TGTGCCAGCAGAATCGGACAGGGGGTCTATGGCTACACCTTC.

The chain is built from TRBV6-6 and TRBJ2-1; 9 nucleotides match TRBD1. Germline V gene sequence: CDR1 MNHNY, CDR2 SVGAGI (reference sequence). The CDR3 totals 15 residues. J was trimmed by 3 bases and V by 5 bases; bases with no gene match: 5. CDR3 amino acids: CASSPGTGHYNEQFF. DNA for the CDR3: TGTGCCAGCAGTCCCGGGACAGGGCACTACAATGAGCAGTTCTTC.

V usage is TRBV6-7 and J usage is TRBJ2-7; the D gene is possibly TRBD1 (6 bases). TRBV6-7 is assigned to the ORF class and has an uncertain function. The CDR3 is made up of 13 amino acids. The V gene lost 6 bases and the J gene lost 5 bases, with 14 bases spanning the gap. The CDR3 DNA reads TGTGCCAGCAGGTCAGATACAGGGAACGAGCAGTACTTC. This translates into CASRSDTGNEQYF.

This clone has just a few counts. The J gene is TRBJ2-7, the V gene TRBV6-6; a weak D match, TRBD2 (7 bases). Trimming shortened V by 8 bases and J by 3 bases, and 14 bases separated the two germline ends. Germline V gene data show CDR1 as MNHNY and CDR2 as SVGAGI (reference sequence). This CDR3 spans 13 amino acids. Written as DNA, the CDR3 is TGTGCCAGCCGGGGGGCCGCGGTCTACGAGCAGTACTTC. This codes for CASRGAAVYEQYF.

V gene TRBV5-4 combines with J gene TRBJ2-7; 7 bases line up with TRBD1. Germline CDR1 is SGHNT and CDR2 is YYREEE (reference sequence). There are 16 residues in the CDR3. J lost 2 bases, V lost 4 bases, and 12 bases had no gene match. The CDR3: CASSATGLIGAYEQYF. CDR3 nucleotide sequence: TGTGCCAGCAGCGCGACAGGGCTAATAGGGGCCTACGAGCAGTACTTC.

The chain uses TRBV7-2 and TRBJ1-2, with D possibly matching TRBD1 (5 bases). The germline V gene encodes CDR1 SGHTA and CDR2 FQGNSA. The CDR3 extends over 14 amino acids. Trimming cost V 1 base and J 4 bases, with 10 bases left between them. The CDR3 loop is CASSLGGSSYGYTF. The CDR3 nucleotides read TGTGCCAGCAGCTTAGGGGGGAGTAGCTATGGCTACACCTTC.